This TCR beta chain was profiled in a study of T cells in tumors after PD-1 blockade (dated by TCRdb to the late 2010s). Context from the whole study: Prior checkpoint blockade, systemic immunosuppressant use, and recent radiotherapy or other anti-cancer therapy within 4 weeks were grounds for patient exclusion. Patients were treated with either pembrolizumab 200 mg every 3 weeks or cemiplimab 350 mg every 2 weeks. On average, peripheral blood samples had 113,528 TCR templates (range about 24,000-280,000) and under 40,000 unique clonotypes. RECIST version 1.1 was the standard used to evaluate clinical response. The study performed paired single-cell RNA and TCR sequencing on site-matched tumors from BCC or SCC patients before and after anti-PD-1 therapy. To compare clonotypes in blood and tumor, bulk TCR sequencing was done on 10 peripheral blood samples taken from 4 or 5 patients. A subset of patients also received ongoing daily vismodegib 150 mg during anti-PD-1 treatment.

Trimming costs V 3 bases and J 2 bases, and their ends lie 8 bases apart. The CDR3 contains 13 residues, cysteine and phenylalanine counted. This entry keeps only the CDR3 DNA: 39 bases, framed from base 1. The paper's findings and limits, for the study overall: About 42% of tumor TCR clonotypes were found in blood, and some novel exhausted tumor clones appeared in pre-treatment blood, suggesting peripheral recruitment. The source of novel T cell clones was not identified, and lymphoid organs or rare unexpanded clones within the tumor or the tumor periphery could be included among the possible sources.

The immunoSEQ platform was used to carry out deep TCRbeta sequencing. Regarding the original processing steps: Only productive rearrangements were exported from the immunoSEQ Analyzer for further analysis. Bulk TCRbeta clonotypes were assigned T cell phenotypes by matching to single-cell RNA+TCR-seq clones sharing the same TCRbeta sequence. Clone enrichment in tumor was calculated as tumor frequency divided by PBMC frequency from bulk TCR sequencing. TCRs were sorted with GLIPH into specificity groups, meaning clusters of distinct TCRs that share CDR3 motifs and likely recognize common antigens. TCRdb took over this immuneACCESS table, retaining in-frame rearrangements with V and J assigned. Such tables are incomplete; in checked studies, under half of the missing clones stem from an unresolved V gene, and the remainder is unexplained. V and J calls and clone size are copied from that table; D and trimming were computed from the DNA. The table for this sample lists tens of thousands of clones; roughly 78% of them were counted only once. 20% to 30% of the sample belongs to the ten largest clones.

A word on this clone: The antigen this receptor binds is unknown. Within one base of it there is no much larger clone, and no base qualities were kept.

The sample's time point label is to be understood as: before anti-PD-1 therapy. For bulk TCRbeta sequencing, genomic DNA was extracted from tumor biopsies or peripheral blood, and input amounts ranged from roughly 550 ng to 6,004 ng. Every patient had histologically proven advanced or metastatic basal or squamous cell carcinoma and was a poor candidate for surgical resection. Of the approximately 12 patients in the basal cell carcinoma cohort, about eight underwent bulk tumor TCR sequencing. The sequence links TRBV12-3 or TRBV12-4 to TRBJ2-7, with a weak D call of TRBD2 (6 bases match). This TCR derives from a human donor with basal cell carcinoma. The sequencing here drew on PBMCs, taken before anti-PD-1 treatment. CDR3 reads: CASSLRGAYEQYF. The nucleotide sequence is TGTGCCAGCAGTTTGCGGGGAGCCTACGAGCAGTACTTC.